The 19 T cell receptor beta chains below come from one sample, sequenced in a study of molecular identifiers for immune sequencing clone quantification. TCRdb processed the PCR reads anew with MiXCR; each CDR3 protein has one entry. The table shows hundreds of thousands of distinct CDR3 sequences, with approximately 20% occurring only once. Sequenced material: naive CD8+ T cells from blood, with Jurkat cell RNA spiked in. Subset here: FACS-sorted CD8+CD4-CCR7+CD45RA+ naive T cells. The receptor set was obtained from a human donor in good health. Some libraries in this study had Jurkat cell RNA spiked in.

This clonotype was seen ten or more times. One junction end disagrees with the germline gene, perhaps due to a read error. The V call is TRBV6-2 or TRBV6-3, the J call TRBJ1-4; 7 bases are shared with TRBD1. Germline V gene data show CDR1 as MNHEY and CDR2 as SVGEGT. The CDR3 covers 15 residues. CDR3 sequence (DNA): TGTGCCAGCAGTTACTCGTTTTCTCTTGGCGGGACAGCGAGTTTT. Translating it yields CASSYSFSLGGTASF.

This clonotype was counted ten times or more. This rearrangement joins TRBV30 to TRBJ2-2, with D perhaps assigned TRBD1 or TRBD2 (5 bases each). Looked up from germline, CDR1 is GTSNPN and CDR2 is SVGIG (reference sequence). V lost 7 bases to trimming and J lost 0 bases, with 9 bases between them. The CDR3 is 13 residues long. CDR3 bases: TGTGCCTCTCTGGGACCGAACACCGGGGAGCTGTTTTTT. Amino acids: CASLGPNTGELFF. Based on the CDR3 plus reference TRBV30 and TRBJ2-2, the full variable domain is SQTIHQWPATLVQPVGSPLSLECTVEGTSNPNLYWYRQAAGRGLQLLFYSVGIGQISSEVPQNLSASRPQDRQFILSSKKLLLSDSGFYLCASLGPNTGELFFGEGSRLTVL.

The sample holds many counts of this clonotype. The chain links TRBV19 to TRBJ1-1; D not certain. Germline loops: CDR1 LNHDA, CDR2 SQIVND (reference sequence). V gave up 0 bases and J gave up 2 bases, with 7 bases separating them. This CDR3 is built from 14 residues. Here the CDR3 DNA reads TGTGCCAGTAGTATAGATACATATAACACTGAAGCTTTCTTT. Protein: CASSIDTYNTEAFF.

The V call is TRBV13, the J call TRBJ2-2, with D unclear. Trimming pared 0 bases from V and 7 bases from J, leaving 9 bases between. Germline V gene sequence: CDR1 PRHDT, CDR2 FYEKMQ (reference sequence). The CDR3 is made up of 14 amino acids. The CDR3 DNA reads as TGTGCCAGCAGCTTAGGGCTAATCGGCGGGGAGCTGTTTTTT. It codes for CASSLGLIGGELFF.

In this sample, this clonotype turned up many times. The gene calls are TRBV24-1 and TRBJ2-1; 9 bases line up with TRBD2. This CDR3 has 18 residues. The V gene's germline CDR1 is KGHDR and CDR2 SFDVKD. With V trimmed by 1 base and J by 4 bases, 10 bases remained unmatched. In DNA form, the CDR3 reads TGTGCCACCAGTGATTTATCCCTAGCGGGAAGGGGATACAATGAGCAGTTCTTC. Translation: CATSDLSLAGRGYNEQFF.

There are many counts of this clonotype. This chain links TRBV6-5 with TRBJ2-7; TRBD2 aligns across 9 bases. J gave up 4 bases and V 2 bases, and 9 bases lay outside the gene matches. Per the germline V gene, CDR1 is MNHEY and CDR2 is SVGAGI. This CDR3 is 16 amino acids long. The CDR3 loop is CASSYGPSGIGYEQYF. The CDR3 DNA sequence: TGTGCCAGCAGTTACGGTCCTAGCGGGATAGGGTACGAGCAGTACTTC.

The table lists this clonotype with a few counts. J is TRBJ2-5 and V is TRBV6-1; possibly TRBD2 for D (7 bases). CDR3 length: 18 amino acids. Germline-derived CDR1 and CDR2 are MNHNS and SASEGT. The V end was cut by 2 bases, the J end by 2 bases, with 21 bases between. Here the CDR3 DNA reads TGTGCCAGCAGTGAAATGGGCAGGTCGGGGGGCCTGCAAGAGACCCAGTACTTC. This sequence encodes CASSEMGRSGGLQETQYF.

This clonotype has just a few counts. This CDR3 is missing its conserved last phenylalanine or tryptophan, likely due to a read error. CDR3 bases: TGTGCCAGCAGTTATTCTTCGGAGAAACTGTTTTCT. Translation gives CASSYSSEKLFS. This chain links TRBV12-3 or TRBV12-4 with TRBJ1-4; D unresolved. This CDR3 region has 12 residues. Between the trimmed V and J ends, which lost 4 bases and 11 bases, there was a span of 11 bases.

J is TRBJ2-1 and V is TRBV27, with TRBD2 matching 7 bases. The CDR3 consists of 16 residues. Germline V lookup: CDR1 MNHEY, CDR2 SMNVEV (reference sequence). With V trimmed by 5 bases and J by 5 bases, 12 bases remained unmatched. This CDR3 is CASSRTRTAGDNEQFF. In nucleotides, the CDR3 is TGTGCCAGCAGTAGAACCAGGACTGCGGGAGACAATGAGCAGTTCTTC.

This clonotype was counted at least ten times. The chain is built from TRBV6-5 and TRBJ2-2; TRBD1 matches at 9 bases. Germline V lookup: CDR1 MNHEY, CDR2 SVGAGI. The V gene end was trimmed by 2 bases and the J gene end by 5 bases; junction bases not matched to a gene: 9. This CDR3 region has 17 residues. This CDR3 reads CASSYDRDRVETGELFF. The CDR3, as DNA: TGTGCCAGCAGTTACGACCGGGACAGGGTTGAGACCGGGGAGCTGTTTTTT.

On this clonotype: This may arise from a read error, as a much more abundant clone is one base away. The chain is built from TRBV4-1 and TRBJ1-2; D unresolved. This CDR3 has 16 residues. Germline V gene lookup returns CDR1 MGHRA and CDR2 YSYEKL. CDR3 sequence reads: CASSQDAAQTNYSYTF. The CDR3 DNA reads TGCGCCAGCAGCCAAGACGCGGCACAGACTAACTATAGCTACACCTTC.

This clonotype was seen ten or more times. The chain uses TRBV20-1 and TRBJ2-3, with 10 bases lining up with TRBD2. In germline, CDR1 is DFQATT, CDR2 SNEGSKA (reference sequence). Trimming at V came to 2 bases and at J to 2 bases, leaving 7 bases not matched to a gene. The CDR3 has 16 residues. CDR3 in amino acids: CSARPTSGVSTDTQYF. In DNA, the CDR3 is TGCAGTGCTAGACCCACTAGCGGGGTGTCCACAGATACGCAGTATTTT.

This clonotype was seen only a few times. The V call is TRBV2, the J call TRBJ1-1; no firm D call. With 4 bases removed from V and 10 bases from J, the gap between germline ends came to 7 bases. This CDR3 spans 10 amino acids. CDR1 and CDR2 (germline): SNHLY, FYNNEI. DNA for the CDR3: TGTGCCAGCAGTGCCATAGGAGCTTTCTTT. Translating it yields CASSAIGAFF.

This clonotype was counted at least ten times. The chain combines TRBV6-6 with TRBJ2-1; D not resolved. The CDR3 sequence is 11 residues long. Germline loops: CDR1 MNHNY, CDR2 SVGAGI (reference sequence). Trimming pared 5 bases from V and 10 bases from J, leaving 9 bases between. CDR3 nucleotide sequence: TGTGCCAGCAGTACTGTAATGGAGCAGTTCTTC. Amino acid sequence: CASSTVMEQFF.

Worth noting for this clonotype: This may be a read error, as it is one base from a much larger clone. The chain couples TRBV20-1 to TRBJ2-4; 9 bases fit TRBD2. CDR1 DFQATT and CDR2 SNEGSKA come from the germline V gene (reference sequence). CDR3 length equals 19 residues. The DNA for the CDR3 is TGCAGTGCTAGAGATATAGTAACTAGCGGGTCTTTAGCCAAAAACATTCAGTGCTTC. The encoded protein is CSARDIVTSGSLAKNIQCF.

A note on this clonotype: Mismatch with germline at one junction end may stem from a read error. The chain has TRBV12-3 or TRBV12-4 and TRBJ2-5; D assignment may be TRBD1 or TRBD2 (6 bases each). This CDR3 region has 13 residues. CDR3 nucleotide sequence: TGTGCCAGCAGCGGAGGGGGTCAAGAGACCCGGTACTTC. Translating gives CASSGGGQETRYF.

This rearrangement joins TRBV12-3 or TRBV12-4 to TRBJ2-1; D gene unclear. The V end lost 6 bases, the J end lost 8 bases, and 17 bases lay between the germline ends. The CDR3 loop spans 14 amino acids. CDR3 sequence: CASRPIRALHEQFF. The DNA for the CDR3 is TGTGCCAGCAGACCGATAAGGGCACTTCATGAGCAGTTCTTC.

There are many counts of this clonotype. This chain joins TRBV7-3 and TRBJ2-1; TRBD2 agrees at 7 bases. V lost 4 bases and J lost 9; bases outside the gene matches: 0. The CDR3 covers 11 residues. Germline lookup yields CDR1 SGHTA and CDR2 FQGTGA. In DNA form, the CDR3 reads TGTGCCAGCAGCTGGGGGGGTGAGCAGTTCTTC. Its translation: CASSWGGEQFF.

This clonotype has ten or more counts. The chain combines TRBV4-1 with TRBJ1-2; D is unclear. Per the germline V gene, CDR1 is MGHRA and CDR2 is YSYEKL. V lost 0 bases and J lost 6, with 14 bases in between. This CDR3 region has 15 residues. This CDR3 is CASSQEGVATDGYTF. The CDR3 region has the DNA TGCGCCAGCAGCCAAGAGGGAGTAGCCACGGATGGCTACACCTTC.